The 10 T cell receptor beta chains below all came from one sample that was sequenced in a study of T cell clonality in common variable immunodeficiency. Clones were read by immunoSEQ multiplex PCR, and TCRdb kept only the in-frame ones, dropping some. The record shows around 52,000 clones for this sample, with no singletons present. Sequencing input: peripheral blood mononuclear cells. The source of these receptors is a person aged 18 to 75 in good health.

The table lists this clone with many counts. The read stops 3 residues short of the end of the CDR3; the missing end is completed from the germline J gene. The chain uses TRBV20-1 and TRBJ2-1; the match to TRBD1 covers 8 bases. The CDR3 loop spans 15 amino acids. With 7 bases clipped from V and 3 bases from J, the junction kept 11 bases outside the gene matches. Germline values: CDR1 DFQATT, CDR2 SNEGSKA (reference sequence). Here the CDR3 reads CSGKTGTGDYNEQFF. The DNA read from the CDR3 is TGCAGTGGGAAAACCGGGACAGGAGACTACAATGAG.

This clone was observed at least ten times. The CDR3 end is not reached by the read, which stops 3 residues before it; the germline J gene fills it in. The J gene is TRBJ2-2, the V gene TRBV19; D remains ambiguous. This CDR3 contains 13 residues. Trimming cost V 4 bases and J 0 bases, with 3 bases left between them. Germline values: CDR1 LNHDA, CDR2 SQIVND (reference sequence). The covered CDR3 bases are TGTGCCAGTAGTACTACGAACACCGGGGAG. It encodes CASSTTNTGE. The complete CDR3 reads CASSTTNTGELFF.

This clone was detected ten times or more. The read ends 3 residues shy of where the CDR3 ends; the end is completed using the germline J gene. In the same sample, other DNA sequences code for this CDR3. The chain has TRBV18 and TRBJ2-5, with 7 bases lining up with TRBD1. Unmatched junction bases numbered 0, after V lost 3 bases and J lost 2 bases. The CDR3 is made up of 13 amino acids. Germline CDR1 and CDR2: KGHSH and LQKENI. The CDR3 bases that were read are TGTGCCAGCTCACCGGGACAGCAAGAGACC. This sequence encodes CASSPGQQET. The entire CDR3 is CASSPGQQETQYF. Looking up the rest from reference TRBV18 and TRBJ2-5 gives the full variable domain: NAGVMQNPRHLVRRRGQEARLRCSPMKGHSHVYWYRQLPEEGLKFMVYLQKENIIDESGMPKERFSAEFPKEGPSILRIQQVVRGDSAAYFCASSPGQQETQYFGPGTRLLVL.

Only a few counts were recorded for this clone. The read falls 3 residues short of the CDR3 end, and the missing part is taken from the germline J gene. The chain links TRBV10-3 to TRBJ2-7; possibly TRBD1 for D (6 bases). CDR1 is ENHRY, CDR2 SYGVKD, per germline. The CDR3 is 12 residues long. The V end was cut by 3 bases, the J end by 5 bases, with 8 bases between. The CDR3 reads CAISDRGHEQYF. The DNA read from the CDR3 is TGTGCCATCAGTGACAGGGGACACGAG.

This clone was recorded at least ten times. The sequence runs out 3 residues before the end of the CDR3; the remainder is reconstructed from the germline J gene. The chain links TRBV20-1 to TRBJ2-7, with D perhaps TRBD2 (6 bases). The CDR3 totals 14 residues. Deletions cut 4 bases from V and 4 bases from J, with 17 bases between. Germline V CDR1 and CDR2: DFQATT, SNEGSKA (reference sequence). The CDR3 loop reads CSAITSPTIYEQYF. The part of the CDR3 DNA that was read is TGCAGTGCTATAACTAGCCCCACTATTTACGAG.

This clone has a count of ten or more. The read finishes 3 residues shy of the CDR3 end, and the germline J gene is used to complete it. The chain recombines TRBV14 with TRBJ2-7; the match to TRBD1 covers 10 bases. In germline, CDR1 is SGHDN, CDR2 FVKESK. Losses at the gene ends were 0 bases for V and 2 bases for J; bases not matched to a gene: 7. The CDR3 runs to 17 residues. The CDR3 is CASSQELGTGDPYEQYF. The sequenced CDR3 bases are TGTGCCAGCAGCCAAGAATTGGGGACAGGGGACCCCTACGAG.

There are many counts of this clone. Coverage ceases 3 residues before the CDR3 finishes, and the germline J gene fills in the end. The chain carries TRBV5-1 and TRBJ1-1; 9 nucleotides line up with TRBD1. The V gene end was trimmed by 4 bases and the J gene end by 3 bases; junction bases not matched to a gene: 7. The V gene's germline CDR1 is SGHRS and CDR2 YFSETQ. This CDR3 is built from 15 residues. CDR3 DNA, as far as it was read: TGCGCCAGCAGCCTAACGGGACAGGGAGACACTGAA. Protein product: CASSLTGQGDTE. The entire CDR3 is CASSLTGQGDTEAFF.

At least ten counts were recorded for this clone. The read is 3 residues too short to cover the CDR3 end, so that end is filled in from the germline J gene. The rearrangement uses TRBV6-2 or TRBV6-3 and TRBJ1-2; tentatively, D is TRBD1 (5 bases). Germline loops: CDR1 MNHEY, CDR2 SVGEGT. The CDR3 totals 14 residues. The V and J ends lost 6 bases and 1 base respectively, with 12 bases between them. The CDR3 sequence is CASSRQTLNYGYTF. Incomplete CDR3 DNA: TGTGCCAGCAGCCGACAGACCCTTAACTATGGC.

This clone has ten or more counts. The read terminates 3 residues before the CDR3 end, so the remaining end is supplied by the germline J gene. The chain has TRBV20-1 and TRBJ2-3; 8 bases are shared with TRBD2. Germline-derived CDR1 and CDR2 are DFQATT and SNEGSKA (reference sequence). J was trimmed by 5 bases and V by 5 bases; bases with no gene match: 3. This CDR3 region has 12 residues. The sequenced part of the CDR3 DNA is TGCAGTGCTGGGGGACTAGGAGATACG. Amino acids: CSAGGLGDT. The complete CDR3 sequence is CSAGGLGDTQYF.

A note on this clone: The read ends 3 residues shy of where the CDR3 ends; the end is completed using the germline J gene. The V and J genes are TRBV11-1 and TRBJ2-7; D might be TRBD1 (5 bases). CDR3 size: 12 residues. Looked up from germline, CDR1 is SGHAT and CDR2 is FQDESV (reference sequence). With 3 bases removed from V and 4 bases from J, the gap between germline ends came to 7 bases. Partial CDR3 DNA: TGTGCCAGCAGCTTCGACAGATACGAG. It translates to CASSFDRYE. The full CDR3 protein reads CASSFDRYEQYF. The full variable domain, its missing parts supplied by reference TRBV11-1 and TRBJ2-7, is EAEVAQSPRYKITEKSQAVAFWCDPISGHATLYWYRQILGQGPELLVQFQDESVVDDSQLPKDRFSAERLKGVDSTLKIQPAELGDSAMYLCASSFDRYEQYFGPGTRLTVT.